A single TCR beta chain is shown here with its context. Its antigen is not known. These data are taken from a study of beta chain features in type 1 diabetes. In the study overall: Age and gender were similar between patients and healthy donors, as were cell yields. Findings and caveats of the study: Significant though moderate, a shortening of TCRB CDR3s appeared in all four CD4+ subsets of Type 1 diabetes patients.

Expressed TCRB transcripts were sequenced, since all the RNA that had been isolated was reverse transcribed. Sequencing used immunoSEQ multiplex PCR; TCRdb keeps in-frame clones, though not all of them. The table includes over 700,000 clones, roughly a sixth detected once. Sequencing was carried out using naive CD4+ T cells from blood. The receptor's source is a young woman in good health.

DNA for the CDR3: TGCGCCAGCAGCGCCGGGAGGGCCTCTCGGGAGCTGTTTTTT. Its translation: CASSAGRASRELFF. The chain links TRBV5-1 to TRBJ2-2, with 8 bases matching TRBD2. J was trimmed by 9 bases and V by 4 bases; bases with no gene match: 8. The germline gives CDR1 SGHRS, CDR2 YFSETQ. The CDR3 runs 14 residues.